The 5 T cell receptor beta chains in this list originate from one sample, sequenced in a study of CD8 T cells in Susac syndrome. The authors reverse transcribed about 0.5 to 1 ug RNA with random hexamers. MiXCR, run by TCRdb on the immunoSEQ multiplex PCR reads, gives a single entry per CDR3 protein. The sample lists about 190,000 distinct CDR3 sequences, roughly 94% occurring once. The sequenced sample was CD4+ T cells from PBMCs. Source of these receptors: a human donor in good health.

V gene TRBV24-1 combines with J gene TRBJ2-4, with TRBD1 matching 8 bases. The J segment lost 7 bases and the V segment lost 3 bases, leaving 7 bases of the junction unmatched. The germline CDR1 and CDR2 sequences are KGHDR and SFDVKD. The CDR3 has 15 amino acids. The CDR3 here is CATSDRGQAQNIQYF. The CDR3 region has the DNA TGTGCCACCAGTGATCGGGGACAGGCGCAGAACATTCAGTACTTC.

V usage is TRBV9 and J usage is TRBJ2-1; no firm D call. The V end was cut by 2 bases, the J end by 4 bases, with 7 bases between. The CDR3 totals 13 residues. Per the germline V gene, CDR1 is SGDLS and CDR2 is YYNGEE. The CDR3 region has the DNA TGTGCCAGCAGCGTGGGTTCTTACAATGAGCAGTTCTTC. Its protein product is CASSVGSYNEQFF.

Only one count was recorded for this clonotype. This rearrangement joins TRBV3-1 to TRBJ2-4; TRBD1 matches 10 bases. Trimming took 3 bases from V and 9 from J; bases not matched to a gene: 17. Germline values: CDR1 LGHDT, CDR2 YNNKEL (reference sequence). This CDR3 is built from 18 residues. The CDR3 DNA reads TGTGCCAGCAGCCATCGGGGGGAGGCCGGGACAGGGGAGCTCATTCAGTACTTC. Translating gives CASSHRGEAGTGELIQYF.

This chain connects TRBV6-5 to TRBJ1-2; no firm D call. Germline CDR1 is MNHEY and CDR2 is SVGAGI. This CDR3 spans 15 amino acids. Trimming shortened V by 4 bases and J by 8 bases, and 20 bases separated the two germline ends. The DNA for the CDR3 is TGTGCCAGCAGTTCCCCTACCTTGAGTGATTACGGCTACACCTTC. Encoded protein: CASSSPTLSDYGYTF.

The chain links TRBV27 to TRBJ1-2; 7 nucleotides agree with TRBD1. The CDR3 spans 13 residues. V shed 5 bases, J shed 6 bases, and the junction held 6 bases outside the gene matches. CDR1 and CDR2 from the germline V gene are MNHEY and SMNVEV (reference sequence). CDR3 nucleotides: TGTGCCAGCAGTAGGACAGGCAGCCATGGCTACACCTTC. Translated, it gives CASSRTGSHGYTF.